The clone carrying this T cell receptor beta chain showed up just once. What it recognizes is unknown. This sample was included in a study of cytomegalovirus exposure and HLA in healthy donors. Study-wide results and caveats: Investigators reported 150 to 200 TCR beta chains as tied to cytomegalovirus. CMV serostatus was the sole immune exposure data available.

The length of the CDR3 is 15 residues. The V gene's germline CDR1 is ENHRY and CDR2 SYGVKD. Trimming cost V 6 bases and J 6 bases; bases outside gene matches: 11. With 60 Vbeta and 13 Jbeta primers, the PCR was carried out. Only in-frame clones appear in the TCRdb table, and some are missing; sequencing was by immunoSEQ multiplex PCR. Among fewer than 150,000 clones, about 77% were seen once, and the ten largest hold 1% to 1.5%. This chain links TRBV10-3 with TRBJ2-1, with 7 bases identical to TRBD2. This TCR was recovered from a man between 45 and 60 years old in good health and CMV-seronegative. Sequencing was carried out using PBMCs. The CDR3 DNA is TGTGCCATCAGCCTGGGGGGGGGACCGTCCAATGAGCAGTTCTTC. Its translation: CAISLGGGPSNEQFF.